This TCR beta chain was sequenced in a study of T cell repertoires in cytomegalovirus infection. Overall study context: Both recently identified HLA-C-restricted and well-studied HLA-B-restricted CMV epitopes were used in the study. In public TCR beta signatures, there were indications of both CMV infection and matching HLA type.

The germline gives CDR1 DFQATT, CDR2 SNEGSKA (reference sequence). Germline trimming cut 5 bases from V and 0 bases from J; bases unmatched to any gene: 11. This CDR3 comprises 17 residues. To note about this clonotype: Its specificity is unknown.

Findings and limits, study-wide: Individuals carrying CMV plus the relevant HLA were identified by cumulative frequency of public TCR beta families.

TCRdb reanalysed the reads using MiXCR and keeps one entry per CDR3 protein. Among over 25,000 distinct CDR3 sequences listed, around 19% were seen once. The material was CD8+ T cells from cultured PBMCs, obtained from culture after CMV antigen stimulation. This sequence was found in a human donor in good health (CMV status not recorded). Some clones in this sample may be carry-over from other donors' samples. The V and J genes are TRBV20-1 and TRBJ2-1, with TRBD2 matching over 9 bases. In nucleotides, the CDR3 is TGCAGTGCTTATAACCTAGCGGGACGTAGCTCCTACAATGAGCAGTTCTTC. Encoded protein: CSAYNLAGRSSYNEQFF.